This T cell receptor beta chain is from a study of blood T cell repertoires in COVID-19. Study-level information: Both acute and convalescent COVID-19 samples were obtained from the United States, Italy and Spain. The analysed material was cDNA or gDNA that came from T cells, B-cell-depleted T cells, or PBMCs.

V lost 3 bases and J lost 3, with 9 bases in between. CDR1 LNHDA and CDR2 SQIVND come from the germline V gene (reference sequence). The CDR3 is 13 amino acids. Original processing methods: Cell counts per sample came from amplifying reference gene primers. Here immunoSEQ multiplex PCR was the method, and the copy in TCRdb shows in-frame clones only, minus some. V, J and clone size were drawn from that table, and D and trimming were deduced from the DNA. Among 120,000 or so clones, approximately 90% were seen once, and the ten largest hold about 1.2%. The rearrangement joins TRBV19 to TRBJ2-7; D remains unclear. The sequencing sample was made of peripheral blood. The sequence came from a woman at least 80 years old with acute or convalescent COVID-19. The CDR3 reads CASSILPGYEQYF. Here the CDR3 DNA reads TGTGCCAGTAGTATTCTACCGGGCTACGAGCAGTACTTC.